What follows is one T cell receptor (beta chain) and its context. V was cut by 8 bases and J by 3 bases, with 14 bases left in between. Germline CDR1 MNHNY, CDR2 SVGAGI (reference sequence). This CDR3 spans 13 amino acids. This entry is derived from a study of blood T cell repertoires in COVID-19. Study details: COVID-19 samples collected from the United States, Italy and Spain covered acute and convalescent phases.

Original processing methods: Estimation of nucleated cell counts relied on the amplification of reference gene primers. Assay used: immunoSEQ multiplex PCR; TCRdb lists only in-frame clones, some missing. That table furnishes V, J and clone size, whereas the DNA furnished D and trimming. The data hold more than 150,000 clones, with about four fifths observed a single time. This receptor was identified in a man in his fifties or sixties with acute or convalescent COVID-19. The sequenced sample consisted of peripheral blood. The chain employs TRBV6-6 and TRBJ2-7; D unclear. CDR3 loop: CASPSPDRYEQYF. CDR3 DNA: TGTGCCAGCCCCTCGCCAGATCGCTACGAGCAGTACTTC.